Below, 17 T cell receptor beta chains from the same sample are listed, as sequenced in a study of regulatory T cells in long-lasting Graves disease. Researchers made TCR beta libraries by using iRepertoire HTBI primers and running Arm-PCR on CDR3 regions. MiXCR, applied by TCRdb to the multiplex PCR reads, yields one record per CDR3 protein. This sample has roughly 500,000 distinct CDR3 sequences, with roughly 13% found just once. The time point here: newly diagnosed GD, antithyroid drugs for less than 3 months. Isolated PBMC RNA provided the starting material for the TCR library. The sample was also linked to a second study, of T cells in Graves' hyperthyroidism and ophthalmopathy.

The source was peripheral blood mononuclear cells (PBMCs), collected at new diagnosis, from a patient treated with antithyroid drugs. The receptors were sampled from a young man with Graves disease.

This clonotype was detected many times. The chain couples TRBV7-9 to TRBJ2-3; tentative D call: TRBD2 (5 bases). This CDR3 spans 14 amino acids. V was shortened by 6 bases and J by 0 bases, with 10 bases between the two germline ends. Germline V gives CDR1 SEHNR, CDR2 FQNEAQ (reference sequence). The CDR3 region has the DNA TGTGCCAGCAGGGAGGAGTGGAGCACAGATACGCAGTATTTT. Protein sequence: CASREEWSTDTQYF. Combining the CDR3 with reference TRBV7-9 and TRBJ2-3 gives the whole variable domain DTGVSQNPRHKITKRGQNVTFRCDPISEHNRLYWYRQTLGQGPEFLTYFQNEAQLEKSRLLSDRFSAERPKGSFSTLEIQRTEQGDSAMYLCASREEWSTDTQYFGPGTRLTVL.

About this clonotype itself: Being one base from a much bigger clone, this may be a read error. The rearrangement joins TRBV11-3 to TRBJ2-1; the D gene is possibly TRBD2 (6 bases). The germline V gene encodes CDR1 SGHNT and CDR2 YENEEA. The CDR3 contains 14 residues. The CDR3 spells CASSLDTLANEQLF. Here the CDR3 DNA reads TGTGCCAGCAGCTTAGATACACTAGCCAATGAGCAGCTCTTC.

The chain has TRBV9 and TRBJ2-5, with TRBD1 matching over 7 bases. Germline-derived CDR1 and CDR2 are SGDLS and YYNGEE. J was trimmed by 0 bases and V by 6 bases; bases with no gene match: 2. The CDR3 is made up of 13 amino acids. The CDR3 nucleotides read TGTGCCAGCACGACAGGGAACCAAGAGACCCAGTACTTC. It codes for CASTTGNQETQYF.

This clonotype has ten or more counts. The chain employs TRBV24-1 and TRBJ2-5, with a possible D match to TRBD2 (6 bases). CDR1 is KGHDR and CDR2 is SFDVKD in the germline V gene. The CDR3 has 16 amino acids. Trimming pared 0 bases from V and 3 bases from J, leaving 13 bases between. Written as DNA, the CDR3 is TGTGCCACCAGTGATTTGGACGCCTGGGAGGAAGAGACCCAGTACTTC. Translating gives CATSDLDAWEEETQYF.

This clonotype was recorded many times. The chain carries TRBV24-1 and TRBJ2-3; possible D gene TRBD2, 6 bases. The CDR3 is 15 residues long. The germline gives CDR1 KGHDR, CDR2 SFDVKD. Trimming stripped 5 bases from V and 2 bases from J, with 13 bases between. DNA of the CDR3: TGTGCCACCAGTGGTCCGGGAGCCCCCACAGATACGCAGTATTTT. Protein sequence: CATSGPGAPTDTQYF.

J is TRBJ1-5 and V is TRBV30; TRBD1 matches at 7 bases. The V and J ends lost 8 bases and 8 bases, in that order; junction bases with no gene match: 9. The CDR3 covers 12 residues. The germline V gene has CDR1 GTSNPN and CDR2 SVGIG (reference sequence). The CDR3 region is CALGEGAKPQHF. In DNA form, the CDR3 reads TGTGCCCTCGGGGAGGGGGCGAAGCCCCAGCATTTT.

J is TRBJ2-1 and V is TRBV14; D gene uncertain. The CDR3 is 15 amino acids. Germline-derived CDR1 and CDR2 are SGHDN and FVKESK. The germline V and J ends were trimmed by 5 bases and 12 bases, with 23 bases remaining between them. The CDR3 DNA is TGTGCCAGCAGCTCCACAAGTAAAGTCGCCGACGCGCAGTTCTTC. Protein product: CASSSTSKVADAQFF.

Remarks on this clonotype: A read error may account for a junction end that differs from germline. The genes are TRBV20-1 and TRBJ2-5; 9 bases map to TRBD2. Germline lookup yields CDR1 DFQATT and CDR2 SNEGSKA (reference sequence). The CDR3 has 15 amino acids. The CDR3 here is CSAPRPSGTKETHLF. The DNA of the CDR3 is TGCAGTGCCCCCCGGCCTAGCGGGACAAAAGAGACCCACTTATTC.

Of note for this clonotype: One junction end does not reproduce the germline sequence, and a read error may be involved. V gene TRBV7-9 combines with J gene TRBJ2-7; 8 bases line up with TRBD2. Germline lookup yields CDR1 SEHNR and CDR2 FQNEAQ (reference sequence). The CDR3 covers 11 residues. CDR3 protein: CATSGGYEQHF. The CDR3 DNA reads TGTGCCACAAGCGGGGGCTACGAGCAGCACTTC.

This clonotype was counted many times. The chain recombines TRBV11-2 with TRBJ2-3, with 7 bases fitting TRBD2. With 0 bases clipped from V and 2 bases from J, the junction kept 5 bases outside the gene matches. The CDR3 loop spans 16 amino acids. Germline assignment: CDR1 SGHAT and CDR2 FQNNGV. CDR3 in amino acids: CASSLDAGVTTDTQYF. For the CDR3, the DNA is TGTGCCAGCAGCTTAGACGCGGGAGTTACCACAGATACGCAGTATTTT.

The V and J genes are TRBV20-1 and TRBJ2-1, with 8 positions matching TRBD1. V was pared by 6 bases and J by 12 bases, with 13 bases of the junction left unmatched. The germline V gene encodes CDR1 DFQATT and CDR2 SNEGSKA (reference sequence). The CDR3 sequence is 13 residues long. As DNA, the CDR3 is TGCAGTGCCCAGACAGGGGCTATGATAGGGCAGTTCTTC. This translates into CSAQTGAMIGQFF.

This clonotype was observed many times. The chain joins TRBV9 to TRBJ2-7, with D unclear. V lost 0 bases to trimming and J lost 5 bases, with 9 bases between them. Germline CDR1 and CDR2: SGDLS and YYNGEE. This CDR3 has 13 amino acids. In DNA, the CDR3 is TGTGCCAGCAGCGTAGCCGGGCCCGACGAGCAGTACTTC. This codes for CASSVAGPDEQYF.

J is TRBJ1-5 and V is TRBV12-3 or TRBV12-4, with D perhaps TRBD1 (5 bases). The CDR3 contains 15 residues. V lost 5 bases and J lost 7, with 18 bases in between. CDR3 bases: TGTGCCAGCAGTGCCGGACACCTCGTACAGCAGCCCCAGCATTTT. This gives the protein CASSAGHLVQQPQHF.

DNA for the CDR3: TGTGCCAGTAGTATGTTGCTAGCAGCGGCCGGGGAGCTGTTTTTT. This codes for CASSMLLAAAGELFF. The chain couples TRBV19 to TRBJ2-2; the D gene is possibly TRBD2 (5 bases). Trimming removed 3 bases at V and 6 bases at J, with 14 bases between. The CDR3 is 15 residues long. The germline V gene encodes CDR1 LNHDA and CDR2 SQIVND (reference sequence).

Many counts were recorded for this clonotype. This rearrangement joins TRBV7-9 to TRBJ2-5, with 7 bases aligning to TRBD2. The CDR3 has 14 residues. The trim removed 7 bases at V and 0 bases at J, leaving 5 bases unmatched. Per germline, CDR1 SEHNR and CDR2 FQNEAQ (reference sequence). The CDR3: CASKSGTHQETQYF. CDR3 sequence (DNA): TGTGCCAGCAAGAGCGGGACCCACCAAGAGACCCAGTACTTC.

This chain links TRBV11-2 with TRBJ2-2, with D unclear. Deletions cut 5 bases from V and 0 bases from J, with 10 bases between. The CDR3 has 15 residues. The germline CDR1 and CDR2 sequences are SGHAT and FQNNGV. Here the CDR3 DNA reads TGTGCCAGCAGCCAAAAGGCGACGAACACCGGGGAGCTGTTTTTT. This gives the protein CASSQKATNTGELFF.

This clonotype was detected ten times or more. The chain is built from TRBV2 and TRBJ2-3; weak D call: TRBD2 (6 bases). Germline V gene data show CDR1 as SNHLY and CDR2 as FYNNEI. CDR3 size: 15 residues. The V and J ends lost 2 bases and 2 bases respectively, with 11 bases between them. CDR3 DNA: TGTGCCAGCAGTGAACCTAGCGCCTACACAGATACGCAGTATTTT. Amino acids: CASSEPSAYTDTQYF.